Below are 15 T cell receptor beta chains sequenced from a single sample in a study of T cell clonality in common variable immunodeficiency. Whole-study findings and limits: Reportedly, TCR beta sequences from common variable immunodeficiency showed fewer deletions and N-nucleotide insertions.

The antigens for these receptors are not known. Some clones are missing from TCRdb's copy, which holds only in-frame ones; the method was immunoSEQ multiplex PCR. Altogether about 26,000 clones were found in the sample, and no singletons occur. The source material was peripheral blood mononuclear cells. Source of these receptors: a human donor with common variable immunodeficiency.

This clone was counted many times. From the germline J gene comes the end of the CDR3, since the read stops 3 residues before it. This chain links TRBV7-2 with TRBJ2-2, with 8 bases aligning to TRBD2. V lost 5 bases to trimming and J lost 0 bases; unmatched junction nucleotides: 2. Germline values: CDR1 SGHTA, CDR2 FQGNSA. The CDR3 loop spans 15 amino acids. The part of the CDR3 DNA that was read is TGTGCCAGCAGCCCGCGGGGGGCGAACACCGGGGAG. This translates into CASSPRGANTGE. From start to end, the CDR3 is CASSPRGANTGELFF.

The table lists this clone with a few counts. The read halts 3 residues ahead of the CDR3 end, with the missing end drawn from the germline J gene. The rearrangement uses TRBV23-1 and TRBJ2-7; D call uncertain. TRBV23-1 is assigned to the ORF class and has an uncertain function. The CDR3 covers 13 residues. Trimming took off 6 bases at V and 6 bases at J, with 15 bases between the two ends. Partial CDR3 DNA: TGCGCCAGCAGCTTTCCTCTCTTCTGCGAG. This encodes CASSFPLFCE. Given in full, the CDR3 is CASSFPLFCEQYF.

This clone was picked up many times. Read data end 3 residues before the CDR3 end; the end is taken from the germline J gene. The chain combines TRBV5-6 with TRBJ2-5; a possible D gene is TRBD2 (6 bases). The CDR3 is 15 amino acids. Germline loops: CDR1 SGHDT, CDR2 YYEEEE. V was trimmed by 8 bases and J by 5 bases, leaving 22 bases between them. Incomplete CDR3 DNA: TGTGCCAGTTCCCTGCGCGGGTTGGGGGGTGAGACC. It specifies CASSLRGLGGET. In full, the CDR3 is CASSLRGLGGETQYF.

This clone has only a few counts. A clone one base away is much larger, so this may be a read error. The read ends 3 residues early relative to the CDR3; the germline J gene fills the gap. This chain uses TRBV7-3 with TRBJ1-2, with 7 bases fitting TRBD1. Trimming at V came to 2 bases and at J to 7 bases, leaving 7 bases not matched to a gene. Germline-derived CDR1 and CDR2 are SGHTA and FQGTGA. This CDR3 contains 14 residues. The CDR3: CASSLEGAGGGYTF. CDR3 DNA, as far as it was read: TGTGCCAGCAGCTTAGAGGGGGCGGGAGGTGGC.

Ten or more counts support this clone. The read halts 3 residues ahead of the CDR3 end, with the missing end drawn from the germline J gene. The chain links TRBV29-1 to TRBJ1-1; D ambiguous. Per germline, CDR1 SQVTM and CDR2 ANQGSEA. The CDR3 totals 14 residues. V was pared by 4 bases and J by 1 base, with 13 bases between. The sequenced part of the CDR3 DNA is TGCAGCGTTGTGGAGATGAACAGGAACACTGAA. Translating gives CSVVEMNRNTE. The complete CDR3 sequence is CSVVEMNRNTEAFF.

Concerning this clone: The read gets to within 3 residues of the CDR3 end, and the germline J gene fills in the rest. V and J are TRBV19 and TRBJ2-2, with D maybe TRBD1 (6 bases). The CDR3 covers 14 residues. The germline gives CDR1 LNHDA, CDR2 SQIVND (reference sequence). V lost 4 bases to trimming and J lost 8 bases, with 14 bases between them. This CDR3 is CASSRGQYMGELFF. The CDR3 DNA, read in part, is TGTGCCAGTAGTAGGGGACAATACATGGGGGAG.

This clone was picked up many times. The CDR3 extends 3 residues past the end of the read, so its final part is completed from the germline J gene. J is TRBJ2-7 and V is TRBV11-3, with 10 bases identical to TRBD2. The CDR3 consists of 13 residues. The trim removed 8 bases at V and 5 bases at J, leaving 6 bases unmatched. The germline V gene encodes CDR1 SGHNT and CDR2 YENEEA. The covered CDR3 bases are TGTGCCAGCGGATCCGGGACTAGCGACGAG. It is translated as CASGSGTSDE. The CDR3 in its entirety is CASGSGTSDEQYF.

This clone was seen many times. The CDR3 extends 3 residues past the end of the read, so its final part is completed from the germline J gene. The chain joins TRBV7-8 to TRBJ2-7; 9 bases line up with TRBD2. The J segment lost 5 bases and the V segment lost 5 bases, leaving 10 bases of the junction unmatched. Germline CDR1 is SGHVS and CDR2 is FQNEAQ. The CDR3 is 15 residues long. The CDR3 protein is CASSQISGRSHEQYF. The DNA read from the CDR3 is TGTGCCAGCAGCCAAATTAGCGGGAGATCCCACGAG.

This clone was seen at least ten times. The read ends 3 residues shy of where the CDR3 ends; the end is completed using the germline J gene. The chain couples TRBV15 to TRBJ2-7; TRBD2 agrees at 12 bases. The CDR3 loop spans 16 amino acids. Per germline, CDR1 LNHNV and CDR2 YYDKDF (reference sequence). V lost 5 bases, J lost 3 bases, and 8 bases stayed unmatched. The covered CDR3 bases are TGTGCCACCAGCCGACCGGGACTAGCGGGTGACTACGAG. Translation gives CATSRPGLAGDYE. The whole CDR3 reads CATSRPGLAGDYEQYF.

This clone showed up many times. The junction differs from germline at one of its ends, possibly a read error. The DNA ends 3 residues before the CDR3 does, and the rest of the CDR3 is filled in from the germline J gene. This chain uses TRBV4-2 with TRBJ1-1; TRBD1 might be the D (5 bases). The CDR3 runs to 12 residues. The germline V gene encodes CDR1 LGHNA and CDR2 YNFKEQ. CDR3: CASSWGDTEAFF. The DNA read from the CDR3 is TGCGCCAGCAGTTGGGGGGACACTGAA.

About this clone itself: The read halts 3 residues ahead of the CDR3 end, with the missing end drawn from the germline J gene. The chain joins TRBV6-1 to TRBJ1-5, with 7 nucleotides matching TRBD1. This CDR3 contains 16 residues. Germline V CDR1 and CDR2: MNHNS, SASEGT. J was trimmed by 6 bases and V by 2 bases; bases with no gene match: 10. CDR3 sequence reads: CASSEPRRQGGQPQHF. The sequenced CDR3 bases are TGTGCCAGCAGTGAACCGAGGCGACAGGGTGGTCAGCCC.

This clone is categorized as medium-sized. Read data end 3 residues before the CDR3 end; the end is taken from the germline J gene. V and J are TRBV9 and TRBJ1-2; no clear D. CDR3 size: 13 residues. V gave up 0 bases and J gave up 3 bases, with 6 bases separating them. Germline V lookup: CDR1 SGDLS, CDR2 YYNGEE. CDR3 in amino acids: CASSVGGDYGYTF. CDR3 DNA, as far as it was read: TGTGCCAGCAGCGTAGGCGGCGACTATGGC.

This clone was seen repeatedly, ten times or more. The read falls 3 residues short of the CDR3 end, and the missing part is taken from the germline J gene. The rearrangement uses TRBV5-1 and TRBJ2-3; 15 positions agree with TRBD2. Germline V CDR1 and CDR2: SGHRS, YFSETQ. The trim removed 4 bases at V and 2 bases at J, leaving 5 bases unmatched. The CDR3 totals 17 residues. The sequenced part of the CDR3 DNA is TGCGCCAGCAGCGGACTAGCGGGGGGGAAAACCACAGATACG. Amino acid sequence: CASSGLAGGKTTDT. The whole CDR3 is CASSGLAGGKTTDTQYF.

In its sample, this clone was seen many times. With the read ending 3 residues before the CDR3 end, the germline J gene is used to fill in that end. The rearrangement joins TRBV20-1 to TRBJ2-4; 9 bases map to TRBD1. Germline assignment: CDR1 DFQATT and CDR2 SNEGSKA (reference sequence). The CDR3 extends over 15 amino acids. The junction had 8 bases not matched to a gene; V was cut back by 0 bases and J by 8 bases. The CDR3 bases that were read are TGCAGTGCTAGAGAACCGGGACAGGGTTTCTACATT. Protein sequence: CSAREPGQGFYI. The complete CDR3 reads CSAREPGQGFYIQYF.

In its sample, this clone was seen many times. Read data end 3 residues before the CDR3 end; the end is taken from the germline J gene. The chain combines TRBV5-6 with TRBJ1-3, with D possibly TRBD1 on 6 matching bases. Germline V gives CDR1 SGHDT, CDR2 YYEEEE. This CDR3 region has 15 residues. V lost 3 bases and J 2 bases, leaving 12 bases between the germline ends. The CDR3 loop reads CASSYRGAAGNTIYF. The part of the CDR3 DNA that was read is TGTGCCAGCAGCTACCGGGGGGCGGCTGGAAACACC.